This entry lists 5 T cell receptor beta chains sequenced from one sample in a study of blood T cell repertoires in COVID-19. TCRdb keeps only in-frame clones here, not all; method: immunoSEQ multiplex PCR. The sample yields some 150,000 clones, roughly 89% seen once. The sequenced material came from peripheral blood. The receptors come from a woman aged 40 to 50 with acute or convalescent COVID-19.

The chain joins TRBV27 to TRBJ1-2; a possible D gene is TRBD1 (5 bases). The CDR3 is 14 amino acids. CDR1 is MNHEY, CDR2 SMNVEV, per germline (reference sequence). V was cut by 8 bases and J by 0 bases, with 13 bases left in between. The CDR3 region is CASGRQSTNYGYTF. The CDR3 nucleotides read TGTGCCAGCGGTAGACAGTCTACTAACTATGGCTACACCTTC.

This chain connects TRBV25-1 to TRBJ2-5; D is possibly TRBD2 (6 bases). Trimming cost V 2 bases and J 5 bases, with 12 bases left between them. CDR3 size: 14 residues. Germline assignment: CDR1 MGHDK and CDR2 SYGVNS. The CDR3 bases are TGTGCCAGCAGTGAAGGAGGGCTTAGGGAGACCCAGTACTTC. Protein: CASSEGGLRETQYF.

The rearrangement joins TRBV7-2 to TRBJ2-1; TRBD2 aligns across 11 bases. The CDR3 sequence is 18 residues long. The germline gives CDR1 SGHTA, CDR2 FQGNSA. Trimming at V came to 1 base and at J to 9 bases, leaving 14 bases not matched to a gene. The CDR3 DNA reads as TGTGCCAGCAGCTTAGTCAATAGCGGGGGGGGCCTCAGTGGTGAGCAGTTCTTC. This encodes CASSLVNSGGGLSGEQFF.

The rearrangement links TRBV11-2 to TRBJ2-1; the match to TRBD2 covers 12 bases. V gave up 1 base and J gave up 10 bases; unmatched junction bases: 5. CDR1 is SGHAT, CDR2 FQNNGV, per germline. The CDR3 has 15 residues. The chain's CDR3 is CASSLGLAGAGEQFF. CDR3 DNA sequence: TGTGCCAGCAGCTTAGGACTAGCGGGGGCCGGGGAGCAGTTCTTC.

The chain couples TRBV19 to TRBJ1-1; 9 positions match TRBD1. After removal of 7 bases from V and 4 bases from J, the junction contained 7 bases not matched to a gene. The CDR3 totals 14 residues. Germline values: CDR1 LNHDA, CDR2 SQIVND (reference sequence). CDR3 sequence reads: CASTRDRATTEAFF. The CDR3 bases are TGTGCCAGTACCCGGGACAGGGCGACCACTGAAGCTTTCTTT.